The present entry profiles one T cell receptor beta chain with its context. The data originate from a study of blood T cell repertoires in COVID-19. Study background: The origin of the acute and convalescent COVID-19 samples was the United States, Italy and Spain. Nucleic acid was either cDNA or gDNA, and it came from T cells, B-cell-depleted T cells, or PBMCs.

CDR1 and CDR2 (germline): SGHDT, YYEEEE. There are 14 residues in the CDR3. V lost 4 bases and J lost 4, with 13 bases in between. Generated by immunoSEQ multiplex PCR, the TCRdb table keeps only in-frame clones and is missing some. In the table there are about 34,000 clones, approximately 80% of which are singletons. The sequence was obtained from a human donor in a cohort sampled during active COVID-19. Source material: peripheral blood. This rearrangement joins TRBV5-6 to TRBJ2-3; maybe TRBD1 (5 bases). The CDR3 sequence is CASSTIREPDTQYF. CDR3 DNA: TGTGCCAGCAGCACCATCAGGGAACCAGATACGCAGTATTTT.